This note documents a single TCR beta chain sequence. Its target is not known. Trimming cost V 0 bases and J 0 bases, with 9 bases left between them. Germline values: CDR1 SNHLY, CDR2 FYNNEI. The CDR3 has 16 residues. Using immunoSEQ multiplex PCR, the repertoire was profiled, and TCRdb retains in-frame clones only, with some absent. This sample has about 180,000 clones, with 85% found just once. This entry is derived from a study of cytomegalovirus exposure and HLA in healthy donors. Study summary: A later analysis reported the same platform for the approximately 110 validation repertoires and the approximately 720 first-cohort repertoires.

Whole-study results and caveats: Cytomegalovirus association was listed for 164 TCR beta chains. First-cohort TCR clusters were later found to tend to co-occur in the roughly 120 validation repertoires.

The V gene is TRBV2, the J gene TRBJ1-3; the D is unclear. This TCR derives from a man aged 18 to 30 in good health and CMV-seropositive. Sequences were obtained from PBMCs. CDR3: CASSEAQTASGNTIYF. The CDR3 region has the DNA TGTGCCAGCAGTGAAGCGCAAACTGCCTCTGGAAACACCATATATTTT.